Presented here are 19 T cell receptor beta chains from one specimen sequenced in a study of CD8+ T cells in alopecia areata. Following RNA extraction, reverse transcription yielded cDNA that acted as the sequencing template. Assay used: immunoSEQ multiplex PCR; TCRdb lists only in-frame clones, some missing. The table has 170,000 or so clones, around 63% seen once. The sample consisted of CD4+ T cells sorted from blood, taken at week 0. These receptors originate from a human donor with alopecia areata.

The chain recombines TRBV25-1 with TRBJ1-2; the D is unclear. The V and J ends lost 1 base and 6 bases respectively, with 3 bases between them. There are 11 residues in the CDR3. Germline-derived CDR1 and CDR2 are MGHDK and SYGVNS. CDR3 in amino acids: CASSEWHGYTF. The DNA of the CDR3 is TGTGCCAGCAGTGAATGGCATGGCTACACCTTC.

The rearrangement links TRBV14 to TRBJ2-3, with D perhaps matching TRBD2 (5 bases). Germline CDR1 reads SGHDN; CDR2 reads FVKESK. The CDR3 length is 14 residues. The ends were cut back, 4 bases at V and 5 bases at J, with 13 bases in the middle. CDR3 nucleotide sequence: TGTGCCAGCAGCCGAGCAATAGGACTAGATACGCAGTATTTT. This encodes CASSRAIGLDTQYF.

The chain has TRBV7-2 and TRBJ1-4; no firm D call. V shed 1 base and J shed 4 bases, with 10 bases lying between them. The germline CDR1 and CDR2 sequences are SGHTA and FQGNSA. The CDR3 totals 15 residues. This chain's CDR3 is CASSLGWQNNEKLFF. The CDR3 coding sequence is TGTGCCAGCAGCTTAGGATGGCAGAATAATGAAAAACTGTTTTTT. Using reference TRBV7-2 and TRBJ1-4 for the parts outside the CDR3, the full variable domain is GAGVSQSPSNKVTEKGKDVELRCDPISGHTALYWYRQSLGQGLEFLIYFQGNSAPDKSGLPSDRFSAERTGGSVSTLTIQRTQQEDSAVYLCASSLGWQNNEKLFFGSGTQLSVL.

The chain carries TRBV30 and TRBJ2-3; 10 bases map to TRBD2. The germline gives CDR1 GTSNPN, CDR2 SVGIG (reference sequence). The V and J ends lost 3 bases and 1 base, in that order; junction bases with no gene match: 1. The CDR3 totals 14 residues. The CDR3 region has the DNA TGTGCCTGGAGACTAGCGGGGCGCACAGATACGCAGTATTTT. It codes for CAWRLAGRTDTQYF.

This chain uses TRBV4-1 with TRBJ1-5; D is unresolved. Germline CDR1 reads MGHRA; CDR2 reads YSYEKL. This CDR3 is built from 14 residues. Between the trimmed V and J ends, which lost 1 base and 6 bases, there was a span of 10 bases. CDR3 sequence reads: CASSQALGSQPQHF. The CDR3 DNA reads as TGCGCCAGCAGCCAAGCATTAGGGAGTCAGCCCCAGCATTTT.

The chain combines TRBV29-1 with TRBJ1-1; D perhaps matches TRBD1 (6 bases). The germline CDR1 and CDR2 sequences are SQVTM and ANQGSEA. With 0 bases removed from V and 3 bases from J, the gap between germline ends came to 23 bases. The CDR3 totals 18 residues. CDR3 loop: CSVEDPRGRGRIDTEAFF. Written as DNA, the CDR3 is TGCAGCGTTGAAGATCCCAGGGGTAGGGGACGAATCGACACTGAAGCTTTCTTT.

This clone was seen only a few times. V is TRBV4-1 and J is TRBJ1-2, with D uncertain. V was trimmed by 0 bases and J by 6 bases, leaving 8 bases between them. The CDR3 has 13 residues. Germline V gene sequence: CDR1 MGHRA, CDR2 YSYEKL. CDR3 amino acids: CASSQESRDGYTF. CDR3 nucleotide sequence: TGCGCCAGCAGCCAAGAATCTAGGGATGGCTACACCTTC.

CDR3: CASNGENTGELFF. CDR3 DNA sequence: TGTGCCAGCAACGGGGAGAACACCGGGGAGCTGTTTTTT. V is TRBV2 and J is TRBJ2-2; perhaps TRBD2 as D (5 bases). The CDR3 spans 13 residues. V dropped 7 bases and J dropped 1 base, with 7 bases sitting between them. Germline V gene data show CDR1 as SNHLY and CDR2 as FYNNEI.

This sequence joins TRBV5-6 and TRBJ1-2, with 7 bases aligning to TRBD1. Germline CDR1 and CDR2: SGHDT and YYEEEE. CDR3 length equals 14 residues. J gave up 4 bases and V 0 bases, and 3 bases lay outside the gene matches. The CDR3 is CASSLGGQPYGYTF. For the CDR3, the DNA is TGTGCCAGCAGCTTGGGGGGACAGCCCTATGGCTACACCTTC.

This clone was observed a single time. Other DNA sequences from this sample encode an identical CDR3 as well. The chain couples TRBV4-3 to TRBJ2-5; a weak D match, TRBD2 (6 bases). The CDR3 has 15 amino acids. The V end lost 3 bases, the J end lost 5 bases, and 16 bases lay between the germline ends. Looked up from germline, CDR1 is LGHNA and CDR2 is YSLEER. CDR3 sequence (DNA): TGCGCCAGCAGCCAGGGCCCCGGAGGGAAGGAGACCCAGTACTTC. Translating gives CASSQGPGGKETQYF.

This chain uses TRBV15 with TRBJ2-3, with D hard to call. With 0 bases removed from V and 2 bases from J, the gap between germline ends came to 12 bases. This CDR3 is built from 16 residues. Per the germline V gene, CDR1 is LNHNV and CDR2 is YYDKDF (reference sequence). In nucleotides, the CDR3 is TGTGCCACCAGCAGAGATCAAGTCGGCTACACAGATACGCAGTATTTT. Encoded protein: CATSRDQVGYTDTQYF. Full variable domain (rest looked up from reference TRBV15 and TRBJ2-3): DAMVIQNPRYQVTQFGKPVTLSCSQTLNHNVMYWYQQKSSQAPKLLFHYYDKDFNNEADTPDNFQSRRPNTSFCFLDIRSPGLGDTAMYLCATSRDQVGYTDTQYFGPGTRLTVL.

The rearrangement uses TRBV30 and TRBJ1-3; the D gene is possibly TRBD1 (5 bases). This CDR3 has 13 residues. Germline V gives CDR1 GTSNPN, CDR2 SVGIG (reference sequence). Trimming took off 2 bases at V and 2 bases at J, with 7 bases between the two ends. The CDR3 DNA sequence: TGTGCCTGGAGTTCGGGGGCTGGAAACACCATATATTTT. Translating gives CAWSSGAGNTIYF.

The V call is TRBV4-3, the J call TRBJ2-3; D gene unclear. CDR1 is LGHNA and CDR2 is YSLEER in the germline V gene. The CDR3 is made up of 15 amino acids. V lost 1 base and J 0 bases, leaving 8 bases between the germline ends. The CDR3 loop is CASSQGPISTDTQYF. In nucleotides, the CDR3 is TGCGCCAGCAGCCAAGGCCCGATTAGCACAGATACGCAGTATTTT.

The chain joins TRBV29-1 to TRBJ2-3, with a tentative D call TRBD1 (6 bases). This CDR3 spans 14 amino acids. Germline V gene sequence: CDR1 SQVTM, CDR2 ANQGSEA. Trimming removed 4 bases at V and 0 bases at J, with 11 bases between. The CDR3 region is CSVAARGSTDTQYF. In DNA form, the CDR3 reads TGCAGCGTTGCGGCCAGGGGCAGCACAGATACGCAGTATTTT.

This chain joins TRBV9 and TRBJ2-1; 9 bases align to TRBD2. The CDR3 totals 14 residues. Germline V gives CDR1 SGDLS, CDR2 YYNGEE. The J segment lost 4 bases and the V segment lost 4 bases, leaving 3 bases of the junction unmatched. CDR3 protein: CASSPAGGYNEQFF. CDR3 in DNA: TGTGCCAGCAGCCCAGCGGGGGGTTACAATGAGCAGTTCTTC.

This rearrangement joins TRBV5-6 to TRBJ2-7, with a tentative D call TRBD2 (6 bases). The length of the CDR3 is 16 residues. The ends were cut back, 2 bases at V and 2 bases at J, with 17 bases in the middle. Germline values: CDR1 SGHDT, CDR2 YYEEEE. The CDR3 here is CASSLPGTPLAYEQYF. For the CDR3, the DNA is TGTGCCAGCAGCTTACCCGGGACTCCACTCGCCTACGAGCAGTACTTC.

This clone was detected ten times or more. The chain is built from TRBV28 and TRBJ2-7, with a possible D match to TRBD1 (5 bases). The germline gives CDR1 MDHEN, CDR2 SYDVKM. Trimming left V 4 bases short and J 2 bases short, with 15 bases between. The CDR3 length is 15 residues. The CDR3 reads CASSSQGAEAYEQYF. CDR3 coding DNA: TGTGCCAGCAGTTCTCAAGGGGCGGAAGCCTACGAGCAGTACTTC.

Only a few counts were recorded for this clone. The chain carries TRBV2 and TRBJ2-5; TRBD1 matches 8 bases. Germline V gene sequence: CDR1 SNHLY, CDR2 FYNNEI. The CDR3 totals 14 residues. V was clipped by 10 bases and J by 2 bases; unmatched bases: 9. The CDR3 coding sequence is TGTGCCACAGGACAGGGACTCTCTCAAGAGACCCAGTACTTC. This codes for CATGQGLSQETQYF.

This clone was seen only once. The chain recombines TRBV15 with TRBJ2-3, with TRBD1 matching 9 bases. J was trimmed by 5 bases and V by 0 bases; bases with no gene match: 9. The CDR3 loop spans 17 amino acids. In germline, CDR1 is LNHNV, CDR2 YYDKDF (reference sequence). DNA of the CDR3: TGTGCCACCAGCAGAGAGATGCGGACAGGGGAAGGAGATACGCAGTATTTT. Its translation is CATSREMRTGEGDTQYF.